Below, one T cell receptor (beta chain) is given with its context. The entry originates in a study of blood T cell repertoires in COVID-19. Profiling relied on immunoSEQ multiplex PCR, and the TCRdb table lists in-frame clones only, not all of them. Among about 75,000 clones, 88% were seen once, and the ten largest hold over 8.5%. The material sequenced was peripheral blood. This sequence was found in a human donor in a cohort sampled during active COVID-19.

CDR3 bases: TGTGCCAGCAGTGGCCGGGACAGGGGGCCCCAGCATTTT. Residues: CASSGRDRGPQHF. The V gene is TRBV25-1, the J gene TRBJ1-5, with 10 nucleotides matching TRBD1. J gave up 9 bases and V 4 bases, and 3 bases lay outside the gene matches. Germline CDR1 and CDR2: MGHDK and SYGVNS. The CDR3 sequence is 13 residues long.